This TCR beta chain was recovered during a study of blood T cell repertoires in COVID-19. Produced via immunoSEQ multiplex PCR; TCRdb's table is partial and in-frame only. The data show roughly 170,000 clones, around 73% seen once. This clone appeared a single time. Sequenced material: PBMCs or T cells enriched from blood (not recorded which). The sequence derives from a woman in her 50s who had recovered from COVID-19.

The CDR3 spells CASSPDRNYGYTF. The CDR3 DNA sequence: TGTGCCAGCAGCCCGGACAGGAACTATGGCTACACCTTC. The genes are TRBV5-4 and TRBJ1-2; 7 bases line up with TRBD1. CDR3 length equals 13 residues. Per germline, CDR1 SGHNT and CDR2 YYREEE (reference sequence). Trimming removed 4 bases from V and 2 bases from J; junction bases left unmatched: 2.